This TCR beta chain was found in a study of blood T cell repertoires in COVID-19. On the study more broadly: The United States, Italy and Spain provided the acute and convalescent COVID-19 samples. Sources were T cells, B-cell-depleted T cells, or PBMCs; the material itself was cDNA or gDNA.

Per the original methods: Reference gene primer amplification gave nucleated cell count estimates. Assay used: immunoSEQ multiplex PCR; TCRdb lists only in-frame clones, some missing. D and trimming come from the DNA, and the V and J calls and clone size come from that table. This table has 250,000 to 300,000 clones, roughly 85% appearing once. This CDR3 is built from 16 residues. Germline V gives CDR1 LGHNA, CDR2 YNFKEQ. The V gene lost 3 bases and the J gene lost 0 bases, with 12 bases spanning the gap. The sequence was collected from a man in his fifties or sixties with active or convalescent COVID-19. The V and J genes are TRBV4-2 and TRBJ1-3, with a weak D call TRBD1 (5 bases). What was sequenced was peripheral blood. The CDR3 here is CASSQETVPSGNTIYF. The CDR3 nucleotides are TGTGCCAGCAGCCAGGAGACAGTCCCCTCTGGAAACACCATATATTTT.